This T cell receptor beta chain was profiled in a study of cytomegalovirus exposure and HLA in healthy donors. Overall study results and limits: In an earlier analysis, productive rearrangement rates for most beta V segments clustered near 87% or 30%. Another analysis was done later, and it associated around 17,000 TCR beta sequences with HLA alleles at 0.05 false discovery rate. Some public TCRs appeared in many individuals, while most sequences were rare.

The PCR used 60 Vbeta and 13 Jbeta primers. Assay: immunoSEQ multiplex PCR; the TCRdb copy retains only in-frame clones and omits some. The table shows about 120,000 clones, with 82% occurring only once. In the case of this clone: Antigen unknown.

CDR1 and CDR2 (germline): LGHNA, YNFKEQ. V was clipped by 4 bases and J by 0 bases; unmatched bases: 3. The CDR3 sequence is 16 residues long. The chain is built from TRBV4-2 and TRBJ1-4; the match to TRBD1 covers 9 bases. The specimen sequenced was PBMCs. The TCR originated in a male donor in good health and CMV-seropositive. CDR3 nucleotide sequence: TGTGCCAGCAGCCCGGGACAGGGAACAACTAATGAAAAACTGTTTTTT. Translating it yields CASSPGQGTTNEKLFF.